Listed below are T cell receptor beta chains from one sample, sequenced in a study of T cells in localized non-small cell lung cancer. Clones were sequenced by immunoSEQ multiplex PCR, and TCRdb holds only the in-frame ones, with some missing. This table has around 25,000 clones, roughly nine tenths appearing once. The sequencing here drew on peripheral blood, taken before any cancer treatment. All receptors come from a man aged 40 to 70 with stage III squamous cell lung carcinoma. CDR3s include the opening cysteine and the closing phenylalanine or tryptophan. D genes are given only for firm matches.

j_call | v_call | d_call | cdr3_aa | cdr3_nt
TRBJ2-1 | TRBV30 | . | CAWDRGGDHNEQFF | TGTGCCTGGGACAGGGGAGGGGACCACAATGAGCAGTTCTTC
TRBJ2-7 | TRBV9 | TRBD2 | CASSVAGLAGTEQYF | TGTGCCAGCAGCGTCGCCGGACTAGCGGGAACCGAGCAGTACTTC
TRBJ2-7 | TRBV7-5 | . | CASSPTEAYEQYF | TGTGCCAGCAGCCCGACTGAAGCCTACGAGCAGTACTTC
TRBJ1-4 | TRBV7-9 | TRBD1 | CASNRGHEKLFF | TGTGCCAGCAACAGGGGGCATGAAAAACTGTTTTTT
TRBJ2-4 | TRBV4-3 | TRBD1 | CASSQAGTGKANIQYF | TGCGCCAGCAGCCAAGCCGGGACAGGAAAGGCAAACATTCAGTACTTC
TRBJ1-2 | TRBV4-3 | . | CASSQEEGLGYTF | TGCGCCAGCAGCCAAGAGGAAGGTCTTGGCTACACCTTC
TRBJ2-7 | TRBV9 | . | CASSVGLEGEQYF | TGTGCCAGCAGCGTAGGACTAGAGGGCGAGCAGTACTTC
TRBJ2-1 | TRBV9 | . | CASSVEGHEQFF | TGTGCCAGCAGCGTAGAAGGACATGAGCAGTTCTTC
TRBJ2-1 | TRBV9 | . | CASSAAGTYNEQFF | TGTGCCAGCAGCGCCGCGGGGACGTACAATGAGCAGTTCTTC
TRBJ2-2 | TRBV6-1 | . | CASRARGTGELFF | TGTGCCAGCAGGGCCCGAGGGACCGGGGAGCTGTTTTTT
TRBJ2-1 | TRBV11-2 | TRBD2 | CASSRSGSSYNEQFF | TGTGCCAGCAGCCGTAGCGGGAGCTCCTACAATGAGCAGTTCTTC
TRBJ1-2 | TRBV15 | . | CATSPRTHRGYTF | TGTGCCACCAGCCCGCGGACTCACAGGGGCTACACCTTC
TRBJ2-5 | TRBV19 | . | CASSTWEAQTQYF | TGTGCCAGTAGTACCTGGGAAGCCCAGACCCAGTACTTC
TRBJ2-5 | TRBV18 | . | CASSPRGGSPVETQYF | TGTGCCAGCTCACCAAGGGGCGGGTCCCCAGTGGAGACCCAGTACTTC
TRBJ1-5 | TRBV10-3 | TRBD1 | CAISPGQGEGQPQHF | TGTGCCATCTCTCCGGGACAGGGGGAAGGTCAGCCCCAGCATTTT